One sample yielded the 26 T cell receptor beta chains listed below, sequenced in a study of shared clonotypes between healthy human individuals. TCRdb keeps only in-frame clones here, not all; method: immunoSEQ multiplex PCR. The sample lists around 750,000 clones; about 74% were seen once. The sequenced sample was memory CD4+ T cells sorted from blood. As for subset: CD45RA-negative fraction. The receptors were gathered from a woman aged 30 to 39 in good health.

This clone was seen a handful of times. Other nucleotide sequences from this sample produce the same CDR3. The chain couples TRBV11-2 to TRBJ1-2, with TRBD1 matching over 7 bases. CDR3 length: 13 residues. J lost 2 bases, V lost 5 bases, and 2 bases had no gene match. The germline V gene has CDR1 SGHAT and CDR2 FQNNGV. CDR3 nucleotides: TGTGCCAGCAGCAGGGGACAGAACTATGGCTACACCTTC. Protein sequence: CASSRGQNYGYTF.

The chain has TRBV19 and TRBJ2-1; 7 bases match TRBD1. Losses at the gene ends were 4 bases for V and 3 bases for J; bases not matched to a gene: 9. This CDR3 is 16 amino acids long. Germline CDR1 reads LNHDA; CDR2 reads SQIVND (reference sequence). CDR3 sequence reads: CASSNEGQRFYNEQFF. CDR3 sequence (DNA): TGTGCCAGTAGTAATGAGGGACAGCGTTTCTACAATGAGCAGTTCTTC.

The V call is TRBV19, the J call TRBJ1-2; 8 bases align to TRBD1. J lost 8 bases, V lost 7 bases, and 9 bases had no gene match. This CDR3 has 13 residues. Germline CDR1 is LNHDA and CDR2 is SQIVND (reference sequence). The CDR3 DNA reads TGTGCCAGTACCCAGGGCAGGGGGCAAGGCTACACCTTC. It is translated as CASTQGRGQGYTF. The whole variable domain, remainder taken from reference TRBV19 and TRBJ1-2, is DGGITQSPKYLFRKEGQNVTLSCEQNLNHDAMYWYRQDPGQGLRLIYYSQIVNDFQKGDIAEGYSVSREKKESFPLTVTSAQKNPTAFYLCASTQGRGQGYTFGSGTRLTVV.

A few counts support this clone. The chain links TRBV29-1 to TRBJ2-2, with TRBD1 identical over 7 bases. Trimming at V came to 5 bases and at J to 4 bases, leaving 7 bases not matched to a gene. CDR1 is SQVTM, CDR2 ANQGSEA, per germline. The CDR3 has 14 amino acids. The CDR3 DNA reads TGCAGCGTTTCTGCCGGGACAGCCACCGGGGAGCTGTTTTTT. Translation: CSVSAGTATGELFF.

V gene TRBV28 combines with J gene TRBJ2-5; D call uncertain. CDR3 length: 12 amino acids. Germline V CDR1 and CDR2: MDHEN, SYDVKM. Trimming took 6 bases from V and 3 from J, leaving 8 bases between them. The CDR3 sequence is CASSYEEETQYF. The CDR3 bases are TGTGCCAGCAGCTATGAGGAAGAGACCCAGTACTTC.

The J gene is TRBJ2-5, the V gene TRBV18, with 10 bases fitting TRBD1. In germline, CDR1 is KGHSH, CDR2 LQKENI. The CDR3 is made up of 16 amino acids. The V gene end was trimmed by 0 bases and the J gene end by 7 bases; junction bases not matched to a gene: 8. In DNA form, the CDR3 reads TGTGCCAGCTCACCACCCTCAGACAGGGGGCGGGTGACCCAGTACTTC. Translating gives CASSPPSDRGRVTQYF.

CDR3: CASSSLGTGQGVSGFTDTEAFF. CDR3 DNA: TGTGCCAGCAGTTCCCTGGGGACGGGACAGGGGGTAAGTGGATTTACGGACACTGAAGCTTTCTTT. The chain couples TRBV27 to TRBJ1-1, with 11 bases lining up with TRBD1. CDR3 length: 22 amino acids. Trimming took 4 bases from V and 3 from J; bases not matched to a gene: 25. Germline CDR1 is MNHEY and CDR2 is SMNVEV (reference sequence).

Concerning this clone: A read error may explain this, as a much larger clone is one base away. This chain links TRBV27 with TRBJ2-7; TRBD1 matches at 7 bases. There are 13 residues in the CDR3. Germline trimming cut 6 bases from V and 3 bases from J; bases unmatched to any gene: 5. CDR1 is MNHEY, CDR2 SMNVEV, per germline (reference sequence). The CDR3 bases are TGTGCCAGCAGCACAAGACAGGGCTACGAGCAGTACTTC. Translated, it gives CASSTRQGYEQYF.

This sequence joins TRBV5-1 and TRBJ2-1, with D possibly being TRBD2 (6 bases). Germline V gene sequence: CDR1 SGHRS, CDR2 YFSETQ. Between the trimmed V and J ends, which lost 4 bases and 4 bases, there was a span of 15 bases. The CDR3 loop spans 15 amino acids. The CDR3 loop is CASSNFGGEYNEQFF. The CDR3, as DNA: TGCGCCAGCAGCAACTTCGGGGGAGAGTACAATGAGCAGTTCTTC.

The gene calls are TRBV28 and TRBJ1-1; no reliable D call. The germline gives CDR1 MDHEN, CDR2 SYDVKM. V lost 5 bases and J lost 1, with 8 bases in between. This CDR3 region has 13 residues. The CDR3 sequence is CASSRPENTEAFF. Written as DNA, the CDR3 is TGTGCCAGCAGTCGCCCCGAGAACACTGAAGCTTTCTTT.

This chain joins TRBV27 and TRBJ1-4; 7 positions match TRBD1. CDR3 size: 16 residues. Trimming cost V 5 bases and J 3 bases; bases outside gene matches: 9. Germline V CDR1 and CDR2: MNHEY, SMNVEV (reference sequence). CDR3 nucleotides: TGTGCCAGCAGTCCCCTAGACAGGGTATCTAATGAAAAACTGTTTTTT. Amino acid sequence: CASSPLDRVSNEKLFF.

The chain employs TRBV6-1 and TRBJ1-5; D not certain. This CDR3 contains 14 residues. The germline gives CDR1 MNHNS, CDR2 SASEGT. V was shortened by 2 bases and J by 7 bases, with 12 bases between the two germline ends. CDR3 DNA: TGTGCCAGCAGTGAAACCGGGCAGTGGCAGCCCCAGCATTTT. Translating it yields CASSETGQWQPQHF.

The chain joins TRBV19 to TRBJ2-5, with 9 bases fitting TRBD2. V shed 6 bases and J 3 bases; nucleotides not matched to a gene: 5. This CDR3 has 14 amino acids. From germline, CDR1 is LNHDA and CDR2 SQIVND (reference sequence). Here the CDR3 DNA reads TGTGCCAGTAGACCGACTAGCGGTAAAGAGACCCAGTACTTC. Residues: CASRPTSGKETQYF.

This clone occurred a few times. Given a far larger clone just one base away, this is likely a sequencing read error. At the DNA level, this CDR3 is encoded by other sequences in the same sample as well. This chain uses TRBV11-2 with TRBJ2-1; 8 positions agree with TRBD2. The germline gives CDR1 SGHAT, CDR2 FQNNGV. With V trimmed by 1 base and J by 4 bases, 0 bases remained unmatched. This CDR3 has 14 amino acids. The CDR3 sequence: CASSLAGGYNEQFF. DNA of the CDR3: TGTGCCAGCAGCTTAGCGGGAGGGTACAATGAGCAGTTCTTC.

This sequence joins TRBV28 and TRBJ1-1; tentative D call: TRBD1 (5 bases). Germline assignment: CDR1 MDHEN and CDR2 SYDVKM. The V end was cut by 5 bases, the J end by 7 bases, with 11 bases between. This CDR3 is 12 amino acids long. CDR3 coding DNA: TGTGCCAGCAGTCTGGGACGGATTGAAGCTTTCTTT. This sequence encodes CASSLGRIEAFF.

The gene calls are TRBV7-9 and TRBJ2-7; no clear D gene. The germline V gene has CDR1 SEHNR and CDR2 FQNEAQ (reference sequence). Deletions cut 5 bases from V and 6 bases from J, with 17 bases between. This CDR3 region has 14 residues. The CDR3 here is CASSVGPRSGEQYF. CDR3 nucleotides: TGTGCCAGCAGCGTGGGCCCTAGGTCGGGCGAGCAGTACTTC. The complete variable domain, with remaining parts taken from reference TRBV7-9 and TRBJ2-7, reads DTGVSQNPRHKITKRGQNVTFRCDPISEHNRLYWYRQTLGQGPEFLTYFQNEAQLEKSRLLSDRFSAERPKGSFSTLEIQRTEQGDSAMYLCASSVGPRSGEQYFGPGTRLTVT.

The J gene is TRBJ2-3, the V gene TRBV9; D is undetermined. Trimming cost V 4 bases and J 2 bases, with 17 bases left between them. The germline CDR1 and CDR2 sequences are SGDLS and YYNGEE. The CDR3 spans 16 residues. The CDR3 loop reads CASSPRTAIVTDTQYF. The CDR3 DNA reads as TGTGCCAGCAGCCCCCGGACGGCTATTGTCACAGATACGCAGTATTTT. Drawing the rest from reference TRBV9 and TRBJ2-3, the complete variable domain is DSGVTQTPKHLITATGQRVTLRCSPRSGDLSVYWYQQSLDQGLQFLIQYYNGEERAKGNILERFSAQQFPDLHSELNLSSLELGDSALYFCASSPRTAIVTDTQYFGPGTRLTVL.

The CDR3 nucleotides read TGTGCCAGCAGCCTAGCGGCCTCCTACGAGCAGTACTTC. It codes for CASSLAASYEQYF. The rearrangement joins TRBV9 to TRBJ2-7; 7 nucleotides align to TRBD2. Per germline, CDR1 SGDLS and CDR2 YYNGEE. This CDR3 spans 13 amino acids. Germline trimming cut 4 bases from V and 0 bases from J; bases unmatched to any gene: 1. The full variable domain, in which reference TRBV9 and TRBJ2-7 provide the parts outside the CDR3, is DSGVTQTPKHLITATGQRVTLRCSPRSGDLSVYWYQQSLDQGLQFLIQYYNGEERAKGNILERFSAQQFPDLHSELNLSSLELGDSALYFCASSLAASYEQYFGPGTRLTVT.

This clone appeared many times. The chain couples TRBV2 to TRBJ2-3; 12 bases align to TRBD1. CDR3 length: 15 amino acids. Germline loops: CDR1 SNHLY, CDR2 FYNNEI. The trim removed 5 bases at V and 5 bases at J, leaving 5 bases unmatched. The CDR3 here is CASSRDRGLRDTQYF. The CDR3 region has the DNA TGTGCCAGCAGTCGGGACAGGGGGCTGCGAGATACGCAGTATTTT.

The chain combines TRBV27 with TRBJ1-1, with 8 bases lining up with TRBD1. CDR3 length equals 13 residues. In germline, CDR1 is MNHEY, CDR2 SMNVEV (reference sequence). V was pared by 8 bases and J by 1 base, with 3 bases of the junction left unmatched. The CDR3 here is CASRGQENTEAFF. The CDR3 bases are TGTGCCAGCCGGGGACAGGAGAACACTGAAGCTTTCTTT.

The chain has TRBV9 and TRBJ2-1; TRBD2 matches at 8 bases. CDR3 length equals 16 residues. V lost 0 bases and J lost 1; bases outside the gene matches: 3. CDR1 and CDR2 from the germline V gene are SGDLS and YYNGEE. The chain's CDR3 is CASSVGGTRSYNEQFF. In DNA, the CDR3 is TGTGCCAGCAGCGTAGGGGGGACTAGATCCTACAATGAGCAGTTCTTC. The full variable domain, in which reference TRBV9 and TRBJ2-1 provide the parts outside the CDR3, is DSGVTQTPKHLITATGQRVTLRCSPRSGDLSVYWYQQSLDQGLQFLIQYYNGEERAKGNILERFSAQQFPDLHSELNLSSLELGDSALYFCASSVGGTRSYNEQFFGPGTRLTVL.

In nucleotides, the CDR3 is TGTGCCAGCAGCTTGGGTACGCGCACCGGGGAGCTGTTTTTT. Translating it yields CASSLGTRTGELFF. This sequence joins TRBV5-4 and TRBJ2-2, with D unresolved. Germline CDR1 and CDR2: SGHNT and YYREEE (reference sequence). The length of the CDR3 is 14 residues. V lost 0 bases, J lost 4 bases, and 7 bases lay in between.

This chain links TRBV28 with TRBJ1-5, with D perhaps matching TRBD1 (5 bases). Germline CDR1 is MDHEN and CDR2 is SYDVKM. The ends were cut back, 11 bases at V and 1 base at J, with 12 bases in the middle. The length of the CDR3 is 13 residues. CDR3 in DNA: TGTGCCCACGGACCAGGGAGCAATCAGCCCCAGCATTTT. Protein: CAHGPGSNQPQHF.

Only a few counts were recorded for this clone. V gene TRBV5-4 combines with J gene TRBJ1-2, with D perhaps TRBD1 (6 bases). The CDR3 is made up of 13 amino acids. V shed 2 bases and J shed 6 bases, with 11 bases lying between them. In germline, CDR1 is SGHNT, CDR2 YYREEE (reference sequence). This CDR3 reads CASSFDRIHGYTF. The CDR3 bases are TGTGCCAGCAGCTTCGACAGGATCCATGGCTACACCTTC.

This clone appeared a few times. V gene TRBV28 combines with J gene TRBJ1-1, with D possibly being TRBD1 (6 bases). Between the trimmed V and J ends, which lost 5 bases and 1 base, there was a span of 8 bases. The CDR3 runs to 13 residues. Germline-derived CDR1 and CDR2 are MDHEN and SYDVKM. CDR3 amino acids: CASSGQPNTEAFF. The CDR3 nucleotides are TGTGCCAGCAGTGGACAGCCGAACACTGAAGCTTTCTTT.

Notes on this clone: Other nucleotide sequences from this sample produce the same CDR3. The chain links TRBV2 to TRBJ1-1; TRBD1 might be the D (5 bases). The V gene lost 4 bases and the J gene lost 1 base, with 7 bases spanning the gap. Germline V CDR1 and CDR2: SNHLY, FYNNEI. The CDR3 runs to 13 residues. CDR3 in DNA: TGTGCCAGCAGTGGGGGCAGGAACACTGAAGCTTTCTTT. Protein: CASSGGRNTEAFF.